This TCR beta chain was profiled in a study of PD-1 and CTLA-4 blockade in melanoma. Profiling relied on immunoSEQ multiplex PCR, and the TCRdb table lists in-frame clones only, not all of them. The profile shows about 18,000 clones, about 69% of them singletons. Germline-derived CDR1 and CDR2 are KGHDR and SFDVKD. The CDR3 sequence is 15 residues long. Losses at the gene ends were 6 bases for V and 5 bases for J; bases not matched to a gene: 6. The sample was CD8+ T cells from peripheral blood, taken before anti-PD-1 treatment. The source is a human donor with melanoma. V is TRBV24-1 and J is TRBJ1-4, with 9 bases matching TRBD1. CDR3 sequence (DNA): TGTGCCACCAGTCCCGGACAGGGGCGAAATGAAAAACTGTTTTTT. It codes for CATSPGQGRNEKLFF.